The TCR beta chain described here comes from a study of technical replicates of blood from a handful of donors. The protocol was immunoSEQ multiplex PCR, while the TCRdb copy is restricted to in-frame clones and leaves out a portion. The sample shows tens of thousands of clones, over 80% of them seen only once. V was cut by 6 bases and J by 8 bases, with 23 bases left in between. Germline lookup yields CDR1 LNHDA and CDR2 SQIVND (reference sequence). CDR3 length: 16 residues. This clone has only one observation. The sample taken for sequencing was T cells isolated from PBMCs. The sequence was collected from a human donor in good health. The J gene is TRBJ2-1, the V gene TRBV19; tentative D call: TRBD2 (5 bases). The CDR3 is CASRANPLGGMDEQFF. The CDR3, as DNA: TGTGCCAGTAGAGCAAATCCCCTCGGAGGAATGGATGAGCAGTTCTTC.